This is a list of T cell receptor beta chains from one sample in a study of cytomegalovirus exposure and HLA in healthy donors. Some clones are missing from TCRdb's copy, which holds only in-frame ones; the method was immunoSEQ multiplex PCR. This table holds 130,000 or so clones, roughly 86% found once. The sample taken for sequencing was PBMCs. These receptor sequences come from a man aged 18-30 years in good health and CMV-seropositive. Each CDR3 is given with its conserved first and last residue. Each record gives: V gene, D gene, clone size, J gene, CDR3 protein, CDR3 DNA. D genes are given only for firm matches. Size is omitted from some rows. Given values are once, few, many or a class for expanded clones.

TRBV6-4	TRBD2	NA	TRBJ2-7	CASNFKGLAGPSYEQYF	TGTGCCAGCAACTTTAAGGGGCTAGCGGGACCCTCCTACGAGCAGTACTTC
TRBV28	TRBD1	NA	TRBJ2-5	CASSLPEQGWETQYF	TGTGCCAGCAGTTTACCCGAACAGGGGTGGGAGACCCAGTACTTC
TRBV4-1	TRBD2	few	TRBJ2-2	CASSRGSSGRVGELFF	TGCGCCAGCAGCCGCGGGTCGAGCGGGAGGGTCGGGGAGCTGTTTTTT
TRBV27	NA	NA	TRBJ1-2	CASSLGRTPYTF	TGTGCCAGCAGTTTAGGACGGACTCCCTACACCTTC
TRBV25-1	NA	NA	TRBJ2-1	CASTHWGAYNEQFF	TGTGCCAGCACACACTGGGGGGCCTACAATGAGCAGTTCTTC
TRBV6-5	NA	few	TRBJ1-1	CASSRTASNTEAFF	TGTGCCAGCTCCCGGACAGCCAGTAACACTGAAGCTTTCTTT
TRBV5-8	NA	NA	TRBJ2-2	CASSLLTGPNTGELFF	TGTGCCAGCAGCTTGTTGACAGGTCCGAACACCGGGGAGCTGTTTTTT
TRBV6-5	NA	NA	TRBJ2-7	CASSLQVSYEQYF	TGTGCCAGCAGTTTACAGGTTTCCTACGAGCAGTACTTC
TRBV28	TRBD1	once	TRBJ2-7	CASSLTGPYEQYF	TGTGCCAGCAGTTTGACAGGGCCCTACGAGCAGTACTTC
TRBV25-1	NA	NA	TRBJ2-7	CASSGQDRSSYEQYF	TGTGCCAGCAGTGGACAGGACCGAAGCTCCTACGAGCAGTACTTC
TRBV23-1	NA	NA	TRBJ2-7	CASSPRLALRSYEQYF	TGCGCCAGCAGTCCGCGGCTAGCGTTACGCTCCTACGAGCAGTACTTC
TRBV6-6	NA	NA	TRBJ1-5	CASIPWGPGNQPQHF	TGTGCCAGCATCCCCTGGGGGCCCGGCAATCAGCCCCAGCATTTT
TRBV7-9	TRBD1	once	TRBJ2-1	CASSFRDRGQFF	TGTGCCAGCAGCTTCCGGGACAGGGGGCAGTTCTTC
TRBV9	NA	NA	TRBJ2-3	CASSVAGRRGTDTQYF	TGTGCCAGCAGCGTAGCCGGGAGACGAGGGACAGATACGCAGTATTTT
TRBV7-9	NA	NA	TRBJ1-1	CASSPDRGNTEAFF	TGTGCCAGCAGCCCTGACAGAGGGAACACTGAAGCTTTCTTT
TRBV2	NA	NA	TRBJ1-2	CASSFEDSYGYTF	TGTGCCAGCAGTTTCGAGGACAGCTATGGCTACACCTTC
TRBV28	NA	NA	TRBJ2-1	CASSSREATYNEQFF	TGTGCCAGCAGCTCTCGCGAAGCTACCTACAATGAGCAGTTCTTC
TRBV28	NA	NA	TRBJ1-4	CASSPRQSHEKLFF	TGTGCCAGCAGTCCCCGACAGAGCCATGAAAAACTGTTTTTT
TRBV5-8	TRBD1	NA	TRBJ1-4	CASSWGQGAFSEKLFF	TGTGCCAGCAGCTGGGGGCAGGGGGCGTTTAGTGAAAAACTGTTTTTT
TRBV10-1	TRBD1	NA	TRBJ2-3	CASSWDRRDTDTQYF	TGCGCCAGCAGCTGGGACAGGAGAGACACAGATACGCAGTATTTT
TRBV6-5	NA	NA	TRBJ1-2	CASSYDATYGYTF	TGTGCCAGCAGTTACGACGCGACTTATGGCTACACCTTC
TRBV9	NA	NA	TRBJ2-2	CASSVEAPGELFF	TGTGCCAGCAGCGTAGAAGCACCCGGGGAGCTGTTTTTT